The 5 T cell receptor beta chains reported below all come from one sample, sequenced in a study of blood T cell repertoires in COVID-19. This table comes from immunoSEQ multiplex PCR, and its TCRdb copy is limited to in-frame clones, with some not included. The sample includes fewer than 200,000 clones, around 87% seen only once; the top ten take roughly 25%. The sample taken for sequencing was PBMCs or T cells enriched from blood (not recorded which). These receptors originate from a middle-aged woman in a cohort exposed to, infected with or recovered from COVID-19 (not recorded which).

The CDR3 is CASSPTTGRVNSPLHF. In DNA form, the CDR3 reads TGTGCCAGCTCACCAACTACCGGCAGGGTTAATTCACCCCTCCACTTT. J is TRBJ1-6 and V is TRBV18, with TRBD1 as a possible D gene (5 bases). The V end was cut by 2 bases, the J end by 6 bases, with 14 bases between. The CDR3 has 16 residues. CDR1 and CDR2 (germline): KGHSH, LQKENI.

DNA of the CDR3: TGTGCCAGCAGCTATAGGACTCCAGGCTATGGCTACACCTTC. This sequence encodes CASSYRTPGYGYTF. The chain couples TRBV6-5 to TRBJ1-2, with D unresolved. From germline, CDR1 is MNHEY and CDR2 SVGAGI. This CDR3 has 14 residues. V was pared by 6 bases and J by 4 bases, with 15 bases between.

The V gene is TRBV7-9, the J gene TRBJ2-6; D remains unclear. Germline CDR1 SEHNR, CDR2 FQNEAQ (reference sequence). This CDR3 comprises 10 residues. The CDR3 sequence: CQSGANVLTF. CDR3 DNA sequence: TGTCAATCAGGGGCCAACGTCCTGACTTTC.

V and J are TRBV5-1 and TRBJ2-7, with TRBD1 matching 11 bases. The germline V gene encodes CDR1 SGHRS and CDR2 YFSETQ. J lost 3 bases, V lost 0 bases, and 2 bases had no gene match. This CDR3 contains 15 residues. The CDR3 protein is CASSLEGQGVYEQYF. The CDR3 nucleotides read TGCGCCAGCAGCTTGGAGGGACAGGGGGTCTACGAGCAGTACTTC.

A remark on this clone: One end of the junction fails to match germline, which may point to a read error. This chain links TRBV4-3 with TRBJ1-5; 8 nucleotides align to TRBD1. The germline V gene encodes CDR1 LGHNA and CDR2 YSLEER. The CDR3 totals 15 residues. In DNA form, the CDR3 reads TGCGCCCGCAGCCGACGACAGGGGAGCAATCAGCCCCAGCATTTT. Translating it yields CARSRRQGSNQPQHF.